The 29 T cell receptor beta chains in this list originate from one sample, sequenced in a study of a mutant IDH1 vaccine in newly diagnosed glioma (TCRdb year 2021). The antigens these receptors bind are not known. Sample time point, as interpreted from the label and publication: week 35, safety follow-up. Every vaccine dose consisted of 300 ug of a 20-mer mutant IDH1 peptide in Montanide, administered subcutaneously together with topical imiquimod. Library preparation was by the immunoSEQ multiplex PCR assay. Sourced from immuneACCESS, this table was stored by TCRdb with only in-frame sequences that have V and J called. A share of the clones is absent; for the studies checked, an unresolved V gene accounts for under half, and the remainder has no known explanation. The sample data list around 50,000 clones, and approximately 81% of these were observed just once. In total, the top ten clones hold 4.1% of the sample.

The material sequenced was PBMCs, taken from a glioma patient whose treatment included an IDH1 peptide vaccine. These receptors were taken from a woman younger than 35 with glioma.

The CDR3 sequence: CASSSSGHEQFF. CDR3 bases: TGTGCCAGCAGCTCGTCGGGACATGAGCAGTTCTTC. The chain uses TRBV5-4 and TRBJ2-1; D possibly matches TRBD1 or TRBD2 (5 bases each). Trimming stripped 3 bases from V and 8 bases from J, with 9 bases between. This CDR3 is built from 12 residues. Looked up from germline, CDR1 is SGHNT and CDR2 is YYREEE (reference sequence).

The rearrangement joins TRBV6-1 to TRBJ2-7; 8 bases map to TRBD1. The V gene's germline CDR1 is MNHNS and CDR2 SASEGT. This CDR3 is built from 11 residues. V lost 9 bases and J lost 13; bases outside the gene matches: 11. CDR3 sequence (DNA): TGTGCCAGTACTGCAGGGGGCAGCAGTTACTTC. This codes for CASTAGGSSYF.

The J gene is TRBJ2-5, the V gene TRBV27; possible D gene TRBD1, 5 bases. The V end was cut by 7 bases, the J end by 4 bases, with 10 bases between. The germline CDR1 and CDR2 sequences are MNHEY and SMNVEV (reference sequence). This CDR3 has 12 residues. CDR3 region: CASKGLTETQYF. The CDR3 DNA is TGTGCCAGCAAGGGGCTTACAGAGACCCAGTACTTC.

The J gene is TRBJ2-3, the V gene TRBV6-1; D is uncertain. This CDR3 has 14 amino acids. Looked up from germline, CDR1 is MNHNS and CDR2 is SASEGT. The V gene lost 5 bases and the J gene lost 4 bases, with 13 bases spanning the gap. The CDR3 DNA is TGTGCCAGCAGTTCCTCCACCTCGGCAGATACGCAGTATTTT. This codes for CASSSSTSADTQYF.

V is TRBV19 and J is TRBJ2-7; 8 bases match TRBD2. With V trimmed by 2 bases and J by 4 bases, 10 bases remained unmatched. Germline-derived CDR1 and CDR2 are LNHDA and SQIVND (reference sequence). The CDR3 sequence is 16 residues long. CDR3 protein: CASSITSGGPYYEQYF. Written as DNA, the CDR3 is TGTGCCAGTAGTATAACGAGCGGGGGCCCTTATTACGAGCAGTACTTC.

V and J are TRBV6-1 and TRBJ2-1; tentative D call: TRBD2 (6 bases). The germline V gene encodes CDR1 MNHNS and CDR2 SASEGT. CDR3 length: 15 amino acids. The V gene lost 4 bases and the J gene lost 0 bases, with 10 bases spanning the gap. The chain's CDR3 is CASSGQAGSYNEQFF. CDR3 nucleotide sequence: TGTGCCAGCAGTGGTCAAGCGGGCTCCTACAATGAGCAGTTCTTC.

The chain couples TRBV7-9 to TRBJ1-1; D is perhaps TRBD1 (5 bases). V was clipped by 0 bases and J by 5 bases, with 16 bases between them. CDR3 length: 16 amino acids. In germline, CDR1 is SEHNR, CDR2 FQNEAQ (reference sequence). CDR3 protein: CASSLARQAGETEAFF. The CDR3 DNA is TGTGCCAGCAGCTTAGCAAGGCAGGCGGGGGAAACTGAAGCTTTCTTT.

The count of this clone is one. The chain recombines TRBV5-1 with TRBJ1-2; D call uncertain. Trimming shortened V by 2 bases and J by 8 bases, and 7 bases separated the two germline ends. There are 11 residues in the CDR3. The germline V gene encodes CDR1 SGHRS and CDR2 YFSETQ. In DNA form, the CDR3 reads TGCGCCAGCAGCTTTGGGATGGGCTACACCTTC. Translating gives CASSFGMGYTF.

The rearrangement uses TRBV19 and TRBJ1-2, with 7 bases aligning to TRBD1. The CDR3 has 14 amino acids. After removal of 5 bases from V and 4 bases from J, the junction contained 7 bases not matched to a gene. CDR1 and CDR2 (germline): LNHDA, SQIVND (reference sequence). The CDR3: CASSARGQSYGYTF. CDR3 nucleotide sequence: TGTGCCAGTAGTGCTCGGGGACAGAGCTATGGCTACACCTTC.

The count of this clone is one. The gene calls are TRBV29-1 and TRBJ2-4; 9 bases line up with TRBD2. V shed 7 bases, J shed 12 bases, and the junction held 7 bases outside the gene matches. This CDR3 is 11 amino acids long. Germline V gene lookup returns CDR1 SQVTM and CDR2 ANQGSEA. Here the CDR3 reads CSGREGRDQYF. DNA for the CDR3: TGCAGCGGGCGGGAGGGTCGAGATCAGTACTTC. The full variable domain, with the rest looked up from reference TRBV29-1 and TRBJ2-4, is SAVISQKPSRDICQRGTSLTIQCQVDSQVTMMFWYRQQPGQSLTLIATANQGSEATYESGFVIDKFPISRPNLTFSTLTVSNMSPEDSSIYLCSGREGRDQYFGAGTRLSVL.

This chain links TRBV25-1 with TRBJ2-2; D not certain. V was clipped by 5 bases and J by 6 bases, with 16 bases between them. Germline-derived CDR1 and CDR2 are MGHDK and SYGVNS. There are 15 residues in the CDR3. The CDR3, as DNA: TGTGCCAGCAGTTCAGAAATCCTTTTGGCCGGGGAGCTGTTTTTT. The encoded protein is CASSSEILLAGELFF.

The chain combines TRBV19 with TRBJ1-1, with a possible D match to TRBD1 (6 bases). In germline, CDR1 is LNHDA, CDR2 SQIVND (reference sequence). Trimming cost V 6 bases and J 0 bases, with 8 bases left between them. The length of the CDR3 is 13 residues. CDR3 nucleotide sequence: TGTGCCAGTAGGGGACAAATGAACACTGAAGCTTTCTTT. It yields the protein CASRGQMNTEAFF.

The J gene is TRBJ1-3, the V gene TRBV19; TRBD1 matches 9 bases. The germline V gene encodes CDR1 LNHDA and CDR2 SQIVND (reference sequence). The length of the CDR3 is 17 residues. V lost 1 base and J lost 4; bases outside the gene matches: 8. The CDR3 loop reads CASSIAPTGGVGNTIYF. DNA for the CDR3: TGTGCCAGTAGTATAGCCCCGACAGGGGGTGTGGGAAACACCATATATTTT.

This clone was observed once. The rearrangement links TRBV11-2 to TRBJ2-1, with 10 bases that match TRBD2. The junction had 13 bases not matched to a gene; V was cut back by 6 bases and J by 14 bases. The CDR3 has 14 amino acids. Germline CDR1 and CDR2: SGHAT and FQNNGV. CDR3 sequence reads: CASSRSPGGTSEFF. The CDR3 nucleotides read TGTGCCAGCAGTCGCTCTCCTGGGGGGACTAGCGAGTTCTTC.

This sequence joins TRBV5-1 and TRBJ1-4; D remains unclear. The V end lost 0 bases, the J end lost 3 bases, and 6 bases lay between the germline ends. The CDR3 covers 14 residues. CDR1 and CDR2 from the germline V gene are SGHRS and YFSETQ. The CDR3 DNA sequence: TGCGCCAGCAGCTTGGGGGTCGCTAATGAAAAACTGTTTTTT. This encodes CASSLGVANEKLFF.

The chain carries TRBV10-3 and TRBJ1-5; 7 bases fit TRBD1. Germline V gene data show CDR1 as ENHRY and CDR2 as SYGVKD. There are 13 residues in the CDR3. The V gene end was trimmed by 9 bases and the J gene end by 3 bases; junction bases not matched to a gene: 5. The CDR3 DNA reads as TGTGCCATACAGGGGCACTACAATCAGCCCCAGCATTTT. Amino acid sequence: CAIQGHYNQPQHF.

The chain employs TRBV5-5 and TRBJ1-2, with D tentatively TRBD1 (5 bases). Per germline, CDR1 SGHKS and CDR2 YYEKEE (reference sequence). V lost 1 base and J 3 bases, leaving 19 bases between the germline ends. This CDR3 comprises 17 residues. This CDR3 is CASSLSAGLKVYYGYTF. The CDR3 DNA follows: TGTGCCAGCAGCTTGTCGGCAGGGCTAAAGGTTTACTATGGCTACACCTTC. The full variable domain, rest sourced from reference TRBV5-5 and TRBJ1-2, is DAGVTQSPTHLIKTRGQQVTLRCSPISGHKSVSWYQQVLGQGPQFIFQYYEKEERGRGNFPDRFSARQFPNYSSELNVNALLLGDSALYLCASSLSAGLKVYYGYTFGSGTRLTVV.

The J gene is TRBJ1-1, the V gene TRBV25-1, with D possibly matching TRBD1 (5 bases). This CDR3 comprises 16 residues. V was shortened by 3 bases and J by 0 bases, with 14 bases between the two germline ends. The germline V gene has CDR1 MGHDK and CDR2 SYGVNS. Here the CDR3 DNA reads TGTGCCAGCAGTGATTATGGTGGGGCATTGAACACTGAAGCTTTCTTT. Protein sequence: CASSDYGGALNTEAFF.

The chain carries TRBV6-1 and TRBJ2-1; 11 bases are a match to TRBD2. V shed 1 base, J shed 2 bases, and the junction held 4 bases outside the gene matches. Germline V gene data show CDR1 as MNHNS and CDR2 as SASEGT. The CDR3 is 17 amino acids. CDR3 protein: CASSEGTSGSTYNEQFF. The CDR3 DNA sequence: TGTGCCAGCAGTGAAGGAACTAGCGGGAGCACCTACAATGAGCAGTTCTTC.

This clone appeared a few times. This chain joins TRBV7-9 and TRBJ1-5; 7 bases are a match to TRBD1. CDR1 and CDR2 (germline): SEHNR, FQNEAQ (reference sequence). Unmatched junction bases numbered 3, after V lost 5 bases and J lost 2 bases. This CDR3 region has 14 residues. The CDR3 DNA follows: TGTGCCAGCAGCGCTACAGGGGGCAATCAGCCCCAGCATTTT. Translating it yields CASSATGGNQPQHF.

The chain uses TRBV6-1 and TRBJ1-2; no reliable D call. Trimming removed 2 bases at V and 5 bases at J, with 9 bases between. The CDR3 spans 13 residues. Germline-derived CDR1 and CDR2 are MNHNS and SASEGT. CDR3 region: CASSELGGYGYTF. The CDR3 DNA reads TGTGCCAGCAGTGAACTGGGAGGGTATGGCTACACCTTC.

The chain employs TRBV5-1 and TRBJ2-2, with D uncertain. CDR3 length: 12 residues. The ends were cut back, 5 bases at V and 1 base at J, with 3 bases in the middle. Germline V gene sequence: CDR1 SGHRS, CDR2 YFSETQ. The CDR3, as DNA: TGCGCCAGCAGGTTGAACACCGGGGAGCTGTTTTTT. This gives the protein CASRLNTGELFF. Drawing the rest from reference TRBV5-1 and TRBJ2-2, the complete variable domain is KAGVTQTPRYLIKTRGQQVTLSCSPISGHRSVSWYQQTPGQGLQFLFEYFSETQRNKGNFPGRFSGRQFSNSRSEMNVSTLELGDSALYLCASRLNTGELFFGEGSRLTVL.

CDR3 sequence (DNA): TGTGCCAGCAGTGAATACGGAGGGGGCTGGGGCTACACCTTC. Encoded protein: CASSEYGGGWGYTF. This rearrangement joins TRBV25-1 to TRBJ1-2, with 7 bases aligning to TRBD1. The V gene's germline CDR1 is MGHDK and CDR2 SYGVNS. Germline trimming cut 0 bases from V and 8 bases from J; bases unmatched to any gene: 6. This CDR3 spans 14 amino acids.

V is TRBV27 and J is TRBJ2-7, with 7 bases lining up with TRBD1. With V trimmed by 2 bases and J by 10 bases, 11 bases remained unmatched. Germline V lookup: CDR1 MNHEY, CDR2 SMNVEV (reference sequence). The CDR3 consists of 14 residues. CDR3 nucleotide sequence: TGTGCCAGCAGTTTAATGGGACAGCCTTCTTTACAGTACTTC. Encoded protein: CASSLMGQPSLQYF.

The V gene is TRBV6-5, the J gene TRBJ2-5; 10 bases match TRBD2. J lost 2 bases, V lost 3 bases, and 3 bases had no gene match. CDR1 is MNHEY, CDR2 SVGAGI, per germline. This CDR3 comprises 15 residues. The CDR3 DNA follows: TGTGCCAGCAGTTATTGGACTAGCGGACAAGAGACCCAGTACTTC. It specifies CASSYWTSGQETQYF.

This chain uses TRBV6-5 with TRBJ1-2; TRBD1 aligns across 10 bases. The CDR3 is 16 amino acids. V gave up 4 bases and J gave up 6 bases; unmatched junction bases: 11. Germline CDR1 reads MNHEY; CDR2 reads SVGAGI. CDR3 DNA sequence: TGTGCCAGCAGTTTTCTCCCGGGACAGGGGAAAGATGGCTACACCTTC. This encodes CASSFLPGQGKDGYTF.

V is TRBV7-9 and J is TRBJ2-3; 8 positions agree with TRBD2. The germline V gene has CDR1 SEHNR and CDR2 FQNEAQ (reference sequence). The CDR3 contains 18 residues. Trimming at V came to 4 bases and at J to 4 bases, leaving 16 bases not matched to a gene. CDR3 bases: TGTGCCAGCAGCTCCCCCCTCGCGGGAGGTCCCCTTTCAGATACGCAGTATTTT. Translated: CASSSPLAGGPLSDTQYF.

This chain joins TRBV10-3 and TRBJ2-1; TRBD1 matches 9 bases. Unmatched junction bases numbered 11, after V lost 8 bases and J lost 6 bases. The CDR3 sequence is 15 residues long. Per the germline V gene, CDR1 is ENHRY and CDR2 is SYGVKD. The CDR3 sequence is CAIWGQGILRNEQFF. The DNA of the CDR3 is TGTGCCATCTGGGGACAGGGAATTTTACGCAATGAGCAGTTCTTC.

CDR3 nucleotide sequence: TGTGCCTGGATGGGGGGGCAGGTCGGGGCTTTCTTT. Protein sequence: CAWMGGQVGAFF. V gene TRBV30 combines with J gene TRBJ1-1; a possible D gene is TRBD1 (6 bases). CDR3 length: 12 amino acids. Germline-derived CDR1 and CDR2 are GTSNPN and SVGIG (reference sequence). V shed 4 bases and J shed 11 bases, with 17 bases lying between them.